This passage covers 2 T cell receptor beta chains from one sample sequenced in a study of blood T cell repertoires in COVID-19. Measured with immunoSEQ multiplex PCR; TCRdb has only the in-frame clones, and not every one. The sample has 100,000 to 150,000 clones, roughly 80% seen once. The sample taken for sequencing was peripheral blood. The source of these receptors is a woman older than 75 with acute or convalescent COVID-19.

CDR3: CASSLPQGLTTGELFF. The CDR3 DNA reads as TGTGCCAGCAGCCTACCCCAGGGCCTTACCACCGGGGAGCTGTTTTTT. V usage is TRBV7-2 and J usage is TRBJ2-2; a possible D gene is TRBD1 (5 bases). The CDR3 is 16 residues long. With 5 bases removed from V and 4 bases from J, the gap between germline ends came to 17 bases. The germline V gene encodes CDR1 SGHTA and CDR2 FQGNSA.

Only a few counts were recorded for this clone. The chain employs TRBV4-3 and TRBJ2-7; TRBD2 matches 7 bases. Germline lookup yields CDR1 LGHNA and CDR2 YSLEER. The CDR3 sequence is 15 residues long. The J segment lost 0 bases and the V segment lost 3 bases, leaving 5 bases of the junction unmatched. The CDR3 reads CASSHTAGISYEQYF. In DNA form, the CDR3 reads TGCGCCAGCAGCCATACAGCGGGGATCTCCTACGAGCAGTACTTC.